This TCR beta chain stems from a study of blood T cell repertoires in COVID-19. Across the whole study: Researchers got acute and convalescent COVID-19 samples from the United States, Italy and Spain. PBMCs, B-cell-depleted T cells, or T cells were the source of the cDNA or gDNA that made up the material.

Under the authors' procedure: The assay estimated nucleated cells by amplifying reference gene primers. Sequencing used immunoSEQ multiplex PCR; TCRdb keeps in-frame clones, though not all of them. V, J and clone size were drawn from that table, and D and trimming were deduced from the DNA. This table holds tens of thousands of clones, approximately 89% found once. This CDR3 has 14 amino acids. V was shortened by 5 bases and J by 7 bases, with 18 bases between the two germline ends. Germline V gene sequence: CDR1 SGHAT, CDR2 FQNNGV. V is TRBV11-2 and J is TRBJ2-7, with a weak D call TRBD1 (5 bases). This TCR derives from a man older than 75 with acute or convalescent COVID-19. Material: peripheral blood. CDR3 protein: CASSPRGRVIEQYF. The CDR3 DNA follows: TGTGCCAGCAGCCCTCGCGGCAGGGTTATAGAGCAGTACTTC.